This TCR beta chain was observed in a study of early T cells in non-severe SARS-CoV-2 infection. Each CDR3 protein gets one entry after TCRdb re-called the 5' RACE reads with MiXCR. The sample records tens of thousands of distinct CDR3 sequences, around 5.6% being singletons. The CDR3 covers 14 residues. Trimming cost V 0 bases and J 3 bases; bases outside gene matches: 1. In germline, CDR1 is DFQATT, CDR2 SNEGSKA (reference sequence). In its sample, this clonotype ranks as medium-sized. This sequence joins TRBV20-1 and TRBJ2-2; 7 nucleotides align to TRBD2. Sequenced material: whole blood. The sequence was collected from an adult who was a healthcare worker with PCR-confirmed SARS-CoV-2 infection or an uninfected control (not recorded which). The CDR3 sequence is CSARDAGDTGELFF. The DNA of the CDR3 is TGCAGTGCTAGAGATGCGGGAGACACCGGGGAGCTGTTTTTT.